The following is a TCR beta chain sequence with its context. This sample is part of a study of T cell changes during pregnancy in multiple sclerosis. Repertoires were generated with immunoSEQ multiplex PCR, while TCRdb's copy carries only in-frame clones and drops some. The profile shows 35,000 to 55,000 clones, 85% to 90% of them singletons. The clonotype comes from a female donor in good health, enrolled as a control in a pregnancy study. Sequences were derived from peripheral blood, sampled in the second trimester of pregnancy.

The chain's CDR3 is CASSIRGAGTSGGQETQYF. In DNA, the CDR3 is TGTGCCAGCAGCATCAGAGGGGCCGGGACTAGCGGGGGACAAGAGACCCAGTACTTC. V is TRBV13 and J is TRBJ2-5; 14 bases align to TRBD2. The germline V gene encodes CDR1 PRHDT and CDR2 FYEKMQ (reference sequence). The V gene end was trimmed by 5 bases and the J gene end by 2 bases; junction bases not matched to a gene: 13. The CDR3 totals 19 residues.